This T cell receptor beta chain was sequenced for a study of metastatic and nonmetastatic thyroid tumors. Whole-study context: It was across blood and tumor or nodule tissue from malignant and benign thyroid patients that repertoires were compared. The study, taken as a whole, reports: For both blood and tumor, malignant thyroid tumors reportedly showed significantly higher TCR beta diversity than benign nodules did.

Germline CDR1 DFQATT, CDR2 SNEGSKA (reference sequence). CDR3 size: 12 residues. Deletions cut 1 base from V and 5 bases from J, with 7 bases between. The entire patient cohort was treatment-naive prior to thyroid surgery. MiXCR re-clonotyped the PCR reads for TCRdb. The repertoire holds roughly 18,000 clones, with roughly 36% as singletons. A remark on this clone: Its cognate antigen is unknown.

Sequencing input: tumor tissue. The receptor was derived from a female donor with papillary thyroid cancer or a benign thyroid nodule (not recorded which). Some clones in this sample may be carry-over from other donors' samples. V is TRBV20-1 and J is TRBJ2-3; D uncertain. The CDR3 coding sequence is TGCAGTGCTAGAGTCTCTGGAGATACGCAGTATTTT. Translated, it gives CSARVSGDTQYF.